A selection of T cell receptor beta chains follows, all from one sample in a study of human T cells and chemical hapten exposure. TCRdb reanalysed the RACE reads using MiXCR and keeps one entry per CDR3 protein. In the table there are about 380,000 distinct CDR3 sequences, 5.1% of which are singletons. The sequences come from whole blood, collected in connection with sensitization to the hapten diphenylcyclopropenone (DPC). These TCRs come from a woman aged 50 to 65 with alopecia areata. Some clones in this sample may be carry-over from other donors' samples. Each CDR3 is given without its conserved first and last residue. The order of the fields is J gene, V gene, CDR3 length, CDR3 protein.

J gene: TRBJ1-2; V gene: TRBV18; CDR3 length: 13; CDR3 protein: ASLSREYQDYGYT
J gene: TRBJ2-1; V gene: TRBV19; CDR3 length: 11; CDR3 protein: ASSIGWANEQF
J gene: TRBJ2-3; V gene: TRBV24-1; CDR3 length: 12; CDR3 protein: ATSEPGSTDTQY
J gene: TRBJ1-1; V gene: TRBV4-1; CDR3 length: 14; CDR3 protein: ASSQDPAGVVSRAF
J gene: TRBJ1-2; V gene: TRBV20-1; CDR3 length: 12; CDR3 protein: SARDPTGGTVYT
J gene: TRBJ1-6; V gene: TRBV10-1; CDR3 length: 11; CDR3 protein: ASSAYRNSPLH
J gene: TRBJ1-5; V gene: TRBV10-3; CDR3 length: 10; CDR3 protein: AISESGQPQH
J gene: TRBJ1-2; V gene: TRBV4-3; CDR3 length: 12; CDR3 protein: ASSQDTGPYGYT
J gene: TRBJ2-3; V gene: TRBV12-3/TRBV12-4; CDR3 length: 12; CDR3 protein: ASSFRDRADTQY
J gene: TRBJ1-3; V gene: TRBV5-5; CDR3 length: 13; CDR3 protein: ASSLEAGGGNTIY
J gene: TRBJ2-2; V gene: TRBV7-9; CDR3 length: 13; CDR3 protein: ASSLGRTHTGELF
J gene: TRBJ2-7; V gene: TRBV20-1; CDR3 length: 12; CDR3 protein: SAVPTASSYEQY
J gene: TRBJ1-6; V gene: TRBV6-1; CDR3 length: 13; CDR3 protein: ASSEGGRGRSPLH
J gene: TRBJ2-1; V gene: TRBV19; CDR3 length: 12; CDR3 protein: ASTLTGMGNEQF
J gene: TRBJ1-3; V gene: TRBV7-2; CDR3 length: 11; CDR3 protein: ASSPDPGNTIY
J gene: TRBJ2-7; V gene: TRBV9; CDR3 length: 15; CDR3 protein: ASSHRPGLAGGSEQY
J gene: TRBJ2-7; V gene: TRBV20-1; CDR3 length: 10; CDR3 protein: SARNRIYEQY
J gene: TRBJ2-1; V gene: TRBV3-1; CDR3 length: 13; CDR3 protein: ASSLLAGGWNEQF
J gene: TRBJ1-4; V gene: TRBV30; CDR3 length: 12; CDR3 protein: AWRLGTVNEKLF
J gene: TRBJ1-6; V gene: TRBV20-1; CDR3 length: 11; CDR3 protein: SARLPTGPHLH
J gene: TRBJ2-7; V gene: TRBV6-5; CDR3 length: 13; CDR3 protein: ASSLSQGVSYEQY
J gene: TRBJ2-7; V gene: TRBV12-3/TRBV12-4; CDR3 length: 12; CDR3 protein: ASSPASGSYEQY
J gene: TRBJ2-3; V gene: TRBV10-2; CDR3 length: 11; CDR3 protein: AIARRGTDTQY
J gene: TRBJ2-7; V gene: TRBV30; CDR3 length: 11; CDR3 protein: AWGSGGPYEQY
J gene: TRBJ2-1; V gene: TRBV20-1; CDR3 length: 12; CDR3 protein: SARRGGLYNEQF
J gene: TRBJ1-1; V gene: TRBV7-3; CDR3 length: 11; CDR3 protein: ASSSTPSTEAF
J gene: TRBJ2-5; V gene: TRBV7-2; CDR3 length: 11; CDR3 protein: ASSRRLTETQY
J gene: TRBJ2-3; V gene: TRBV10-3; CDR3 length: 17; CDR3 protein: AISERASSTPTRADTQY
J gene: TRBJ2-1; V gene: TRBV28; CDR3 length: 10; CDR3 protein: ASSPQGDEQF